This record concerns one T cell receptor (beta chain) sequence. Here immunoSEQ multiplex PCR was the method, and the copy in TCRdb shows in-frame clones only, minus some. This sample has roughly 220,000 clones, with more than 70% found just once. This sample was taken from a study of cytotoxic CD8 clonotypes in ibrutinib-treated CLL. This CDR3 spans 16 amino acids. Trimming stripped 2 bases from V and 0 bases from J, with 10 bases between. Germline CDR1 reads SNHLY; CDR2 reads FYNNEI. This sequence joins TRBV2 and TRBJ2-2; D may be TRBD1 or TRBD2 (6 bases each). The specimen comprised PBMCs, sampled after 12 months of ibrutinib treatment. This sequence originates from a human donor with chronic lymphocytic leukemia. The CDR3 loop reads CASSERGAPNTGELFF. The CDR3 coding sequence is TGTGCCAGCAGTGAAAGGGGGGCGCCGAACACCGGGGAGCTGTTTTTT. The full variable domain, its missing parts supplied by reference TRBV2 and TRBJ2-2, is EPEVTQTPSHQVTQMGQEVILRCVPISNHLYFYWYRQILGQKVEFLVSFYNNEISEKSEIFDDQFSVERPDGSNFTLKIRSTKLEDSAMYFCASSERGAPNTGELFFGEGSRLTVL.